Included here is one T cell receptor (beta chain) sequence, with context. The specificity of this receptor is unknown. Within one base of it there is no much larger clone, and no base qualities were kept. The germline V gene (reference sequence) supplies CDR1 LNHDA and CDR2 SQIVND. The CDR3 covers 15 residues, taking in both the cysteine and the phenylalanine. The retained sequence is limited to the CDR3, 45 bases, with the frame set at the first base. Germline trimming: 5 bases from V, 0 bases from J; junction bases outside gene matches: 3. The immunoSEQ Assay, a bias-controlled multiplex PCR, was used to amplify TCRbeta CDR3 regions from genomic DNA. As for how the authors treated the data: The number of nucleated cells in each sample was estimated by amplification of reference gene primers within the assay. Sequence reads were collapsed and filtered to measure the absolute abundance of every unique TCRbeta CDR3 rearrangement. For each sample, productive Simpson clonality was calculated as the square root of Simpson's diversity index across productive rearrangements. In TCRdb, the immuneACCESS table is reduced to in-frame sequences with V and J assigned. These tables do not hold every clone; where another copy was compared, an unresolved V gene accounts for under half, and the others remain unexplained. V and J calls and clone size are those listed in that table; D and trimming were worked out from the DNA. Recorded for this sample are approximately 180,000 clones; about 91% of them occurred a single time. Jointly, the top ten make up 1.6% of the sample.

Collaborating institutions collected whole blood in K2EDTA tubes following their own protocols. Collaborator samples were shipped for TCRbeta analysis as frozen whole blood, isolated PBMCs, or DNA extracted from either sample type. This specimen belongs to a study of blood T cell repertoires in COVID-19 (dated by TCRdb to 2018 to 2021). As for the study more broadly: Collaborator samples came from the United States, Italy and Spain and covered acute and convalescent phases of COVID-19. The prospective study material was composed of cDNA or gDNA derived from T cells, B-cell-depleted T cells, or PBMCs. Deeply sampled blood TCRbeta repertoires from subjects exposed to, actively infected with, or recovered from COVID-19 were included in the dataset. The repertoires were made available in a free public database intended to serve as a resource for research on the immune response to SARS-CoV-2. Samples were obtained from the ongoing ImmuneRACE study (first 160 participants) and from approximately 1,200 subjects provided by 6 global collaborators. A de-identified subject ID, COVID-19 status, age in years and sex were almost always included in the sample metadata. Where available, HLA class I and class II types were obtained from metadata supplied by the sample provider rather than from assay-based typing.

What the research found in general, with its limitations: The quantity of clinical and demographic metadata differed by source and by participant and was supplied without curation.

Sequencing was done on a sample of peripheral blood. The clonotype comes from a woman aged 50 to 60 with acute or convalescent COVID-19. Recombination connected TRBV19 to TRBJ1-4, with 7 central nucleotides matching TRBD1. The CDR3 region has the sequence CASSQGTATNEKLFF. The nucleotide sequence reads TGTGCCAGTAGTCAGGGGACAGCAACTAATGAAAAACTGTTTTTT.